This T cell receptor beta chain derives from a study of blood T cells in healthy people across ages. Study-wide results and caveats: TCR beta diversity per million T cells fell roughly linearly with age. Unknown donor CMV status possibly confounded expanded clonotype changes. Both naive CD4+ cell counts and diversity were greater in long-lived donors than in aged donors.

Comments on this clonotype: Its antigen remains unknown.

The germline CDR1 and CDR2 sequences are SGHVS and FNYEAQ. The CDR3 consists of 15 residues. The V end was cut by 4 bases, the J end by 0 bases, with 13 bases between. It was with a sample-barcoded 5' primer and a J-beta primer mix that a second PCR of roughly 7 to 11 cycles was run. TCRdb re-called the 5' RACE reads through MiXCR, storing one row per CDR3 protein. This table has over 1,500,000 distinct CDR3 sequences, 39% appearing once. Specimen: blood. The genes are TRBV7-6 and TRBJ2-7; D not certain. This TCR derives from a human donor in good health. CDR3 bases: TGTGCCAGCAGCTCAAGAGCCTCGCGCTCCTACGAGCAGTACTTC. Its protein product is CASSSRASRSYEQYF.